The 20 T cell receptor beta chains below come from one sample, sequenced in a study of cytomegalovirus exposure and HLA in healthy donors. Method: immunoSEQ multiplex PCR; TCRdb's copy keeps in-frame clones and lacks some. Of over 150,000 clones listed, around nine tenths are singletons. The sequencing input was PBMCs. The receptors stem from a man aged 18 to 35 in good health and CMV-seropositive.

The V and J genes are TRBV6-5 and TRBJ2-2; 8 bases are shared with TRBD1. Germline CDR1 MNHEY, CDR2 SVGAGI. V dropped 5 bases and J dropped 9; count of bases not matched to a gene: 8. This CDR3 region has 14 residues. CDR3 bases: TGTGCCAGCAGTCCCGGGACAGGTTATAGGGAGCTGTTTTTT. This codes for CASSPGTGYRELFF.

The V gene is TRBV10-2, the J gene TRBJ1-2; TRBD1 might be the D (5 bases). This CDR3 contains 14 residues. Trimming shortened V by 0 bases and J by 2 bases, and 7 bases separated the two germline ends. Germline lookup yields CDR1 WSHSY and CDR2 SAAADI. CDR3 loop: CASSESTENYGYTF. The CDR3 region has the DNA TGCGCCAGCAGTGAGTCGACAGAAAACTATGGCTACACCTTC.

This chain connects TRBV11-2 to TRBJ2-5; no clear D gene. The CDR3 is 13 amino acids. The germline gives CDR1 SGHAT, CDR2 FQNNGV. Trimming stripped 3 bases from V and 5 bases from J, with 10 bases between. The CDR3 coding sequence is TGTGCCAGCAGCTTCGGTATGTTGGAGACCCAGTACTTC. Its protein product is CASSFGMLETQYF.

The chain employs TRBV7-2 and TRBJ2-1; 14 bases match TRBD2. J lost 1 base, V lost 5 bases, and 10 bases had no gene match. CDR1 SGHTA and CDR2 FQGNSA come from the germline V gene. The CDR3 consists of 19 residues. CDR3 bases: TGTGCCAGCAGCCTCCCGGGACTAGCGGGGGCAAGGTCCTACAATGAGCAGTTCTTC. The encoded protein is CASSLPGLAGARSYNEQFF.

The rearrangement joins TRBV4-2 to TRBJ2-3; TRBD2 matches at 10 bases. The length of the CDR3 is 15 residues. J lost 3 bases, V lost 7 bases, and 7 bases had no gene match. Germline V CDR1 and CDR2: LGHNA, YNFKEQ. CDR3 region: CASTPSGSGTDTQYF. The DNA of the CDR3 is TGTGCCAGCACACCTAGCGGGAGTGGAACAGATACGCAGTATTTT.

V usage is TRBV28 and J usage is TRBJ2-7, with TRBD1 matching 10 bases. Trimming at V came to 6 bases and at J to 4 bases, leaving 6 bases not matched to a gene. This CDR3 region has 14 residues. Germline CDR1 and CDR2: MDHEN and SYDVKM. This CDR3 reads CASSPDRGPYEQYF. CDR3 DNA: TGTGCCAGCAGCCCAGACAGGGGGCCTTACGAGCAGTACTTC.

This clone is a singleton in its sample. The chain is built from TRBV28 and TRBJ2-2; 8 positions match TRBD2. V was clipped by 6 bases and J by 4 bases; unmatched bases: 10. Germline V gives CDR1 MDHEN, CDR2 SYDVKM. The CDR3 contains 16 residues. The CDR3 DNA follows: TGTGCCAGCAGGTCCAGCGGGAGAGTCGGCACCGGGGAGCTGTTTTTT. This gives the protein CASRSSGRVGTGELFF.

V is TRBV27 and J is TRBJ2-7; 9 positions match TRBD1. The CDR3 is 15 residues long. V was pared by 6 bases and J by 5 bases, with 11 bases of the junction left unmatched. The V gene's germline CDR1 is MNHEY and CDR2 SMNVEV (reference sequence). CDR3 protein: CASRMQGQGYNEQYF. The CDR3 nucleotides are TGTGCCAGCAGGATGCAGGGACAGGGCTACAACGAGCAGTACTTC.

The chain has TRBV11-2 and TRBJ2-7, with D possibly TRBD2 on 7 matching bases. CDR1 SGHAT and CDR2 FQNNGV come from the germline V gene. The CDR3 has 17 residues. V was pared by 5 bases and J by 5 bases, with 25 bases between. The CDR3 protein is CASSKTGRGFGVDEQYF. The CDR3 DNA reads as TGTGCCAGCAGCAAAACAGGGAGGGGTTTTGGTGTGGACGAGCAGTACTTC.

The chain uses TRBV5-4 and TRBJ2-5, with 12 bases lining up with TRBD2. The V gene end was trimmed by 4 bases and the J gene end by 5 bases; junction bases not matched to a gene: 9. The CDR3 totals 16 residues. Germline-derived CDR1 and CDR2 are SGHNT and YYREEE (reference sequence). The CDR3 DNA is TGTGCCAGCAGCGAAGGGACTAGCGGGTTGGGGGAGACCCAGTACTTC. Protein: CASSEGTSGLGETQYF.

The CDR3 sequence: CASSFQAGGNNEQFF. In DNA, the CDR3 is TGTGCCAGCAGCTTTCAGGCGGGAGGAAACAATGAGCAGTTCTTC. This rearrangement joins TRBV5-8 to TRBJ2-1; the match to TRBD2 covers 8 bases. This CDR3 has 15 amino acids. With 2 bases clipped from V and 5 bases from J, the junction kept 6 bases outside the gene matches. The germline gives CDR1 SGHTS, CDR2 YDEGEE.

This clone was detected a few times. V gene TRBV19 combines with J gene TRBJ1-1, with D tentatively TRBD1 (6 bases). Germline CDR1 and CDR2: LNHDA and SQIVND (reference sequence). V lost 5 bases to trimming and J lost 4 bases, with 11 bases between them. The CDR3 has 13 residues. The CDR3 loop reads CASSADRSTEAFF. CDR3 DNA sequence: TGTGCCAGTAGTGCAGACAGGAGCACTGAAGCTTTCTTT.

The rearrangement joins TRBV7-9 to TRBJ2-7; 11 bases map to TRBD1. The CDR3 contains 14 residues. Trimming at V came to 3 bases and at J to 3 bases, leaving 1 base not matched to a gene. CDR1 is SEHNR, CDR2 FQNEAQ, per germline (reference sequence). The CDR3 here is CASSLGQGVYEQYF. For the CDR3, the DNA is TGTGCCAGCAGCTTGGGACAGGGGGTCTACGAGCAGTACTTC.

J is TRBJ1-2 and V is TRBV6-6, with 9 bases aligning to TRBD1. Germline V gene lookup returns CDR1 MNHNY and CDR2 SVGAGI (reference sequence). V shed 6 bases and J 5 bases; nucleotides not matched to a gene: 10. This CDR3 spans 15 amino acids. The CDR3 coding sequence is TGTGCCAGCAGGCGGTCGGACAGGGGAGGGTATGGCTACACCTTC. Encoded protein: CASRRSDRGGYGYTF.

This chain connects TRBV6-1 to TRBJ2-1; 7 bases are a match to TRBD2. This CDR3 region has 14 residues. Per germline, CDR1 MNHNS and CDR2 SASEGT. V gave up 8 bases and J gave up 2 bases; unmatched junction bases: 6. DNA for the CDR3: TGTGCCAGCTCCCGGGAGGAAGCCTACAATGAGCAGTTCTTC. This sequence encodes CASSREEAYNEQFF.

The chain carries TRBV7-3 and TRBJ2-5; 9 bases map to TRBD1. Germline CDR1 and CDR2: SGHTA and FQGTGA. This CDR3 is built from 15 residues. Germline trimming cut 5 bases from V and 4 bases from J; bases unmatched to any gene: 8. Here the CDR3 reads CASSPTGGALETQYF. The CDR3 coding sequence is TGTGCCAGCAGCCCCACAGGGGGCGCATTAGAGACCCAGTACTTC. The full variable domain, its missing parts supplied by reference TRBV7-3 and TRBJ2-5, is GAGVSQTPSNKVTEKGKYVELRCDPISGHTALYWYRQSLGQGPEFLIYFQGTGAADDSGLPNDRFFAVRPEGSVSTLKIQRTERGDSAVYLCASSPTGGALETQYFGPGTRLLVL.

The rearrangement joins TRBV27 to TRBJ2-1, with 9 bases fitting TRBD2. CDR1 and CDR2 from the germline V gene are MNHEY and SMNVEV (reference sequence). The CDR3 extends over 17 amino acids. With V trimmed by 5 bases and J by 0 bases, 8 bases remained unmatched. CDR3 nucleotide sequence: TGTGCCAGCAGTCCCAGGGCGGGAGGGACCTCCTACAATGAGCAGTTCTTC. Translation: CASSPRAGGTSYNEQFF.

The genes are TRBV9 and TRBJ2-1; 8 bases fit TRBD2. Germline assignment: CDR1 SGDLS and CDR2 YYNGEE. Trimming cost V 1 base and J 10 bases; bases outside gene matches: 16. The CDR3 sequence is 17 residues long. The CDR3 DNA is TGTGCCAGCAGCGTACTCACCCCAATGGGGCGGGAGGCGGAGCAGTTCTTC. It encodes CASSVLTPMGREAEQFF.

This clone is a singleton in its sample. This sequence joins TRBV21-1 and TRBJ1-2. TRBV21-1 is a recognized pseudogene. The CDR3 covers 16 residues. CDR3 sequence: CASSKYLDCPYYGYTF. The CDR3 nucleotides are TGTGCCAGCAGCAAATATTTGGACTGTCCTTACTATGGCTACACCTTC.

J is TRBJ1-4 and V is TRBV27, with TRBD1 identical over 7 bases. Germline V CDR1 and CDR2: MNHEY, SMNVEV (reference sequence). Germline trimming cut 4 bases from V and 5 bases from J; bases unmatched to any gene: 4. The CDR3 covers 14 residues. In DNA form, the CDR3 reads TGTGCCAGCAGTTCCGACAGGGCGAATGAAAAACTGTTTTTT. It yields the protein CASSSDRANEKLFF.